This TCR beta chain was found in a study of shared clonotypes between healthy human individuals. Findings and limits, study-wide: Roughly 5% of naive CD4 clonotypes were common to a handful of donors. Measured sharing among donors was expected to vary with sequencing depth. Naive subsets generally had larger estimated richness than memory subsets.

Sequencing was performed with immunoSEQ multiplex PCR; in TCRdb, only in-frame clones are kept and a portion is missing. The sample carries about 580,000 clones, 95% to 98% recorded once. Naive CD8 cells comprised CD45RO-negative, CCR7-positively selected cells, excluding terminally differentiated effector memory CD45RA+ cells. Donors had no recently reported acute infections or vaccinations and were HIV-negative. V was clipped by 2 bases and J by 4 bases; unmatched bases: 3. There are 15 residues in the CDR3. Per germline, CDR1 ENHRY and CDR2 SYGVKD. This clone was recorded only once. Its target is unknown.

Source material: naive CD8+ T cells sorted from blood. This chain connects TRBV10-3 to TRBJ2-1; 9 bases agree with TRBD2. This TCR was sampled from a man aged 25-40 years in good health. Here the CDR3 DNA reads TGTGCCATCAGTGAGGATCTAGCGGGGTACAATGAGCAGTTCTTC. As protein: CAISEDLAGYNEQFF.